A selection of T cell receptor beta chains follows, all from one sample in a study of cytomegalovirus exposure and HLA in healthy donors. Clones were sequenced by immunoSEQ multiplex PCR, and TCRdb holds only the in-frame ones, with some missing. In total, the table holds 160,000 or so clones. The sequenced sample was PBMCs. The receptors originated from a man younger than 40 in good health and CMV-seronegative. Both conserved end residues are part of each CDR3. The order of the fields is J gene, V gene, CDR3 protein.

J: TRBJ2-1; V: TRBV11-1; CDR3: CASSLVRSQSEQFF
J: TRBJ2-2; V: TRBV5-1; CDR3: CASSLEPGSPAGELFF
J: TRBJ2-7; V: TRBV4-2; CDR3: CASSQEGLADYEQYF
J: TRBJ1-3; V: TRBV6-6; CDR3: CASSPAGRTGNTIYF
J: TRBJ2-7; V: TRBV5-1; CDR3: CASSRLAETYEQYF
J: TRBJ2-1; V: TRBV19; CDR3: CASSFLGQDNEQFF
J: TRBJ2-1; V: TRBV5-4; CDR3: CASSYWTGSYNEQFF
J: TRBJ1-2; V: TRBV6-5; CDR3: CASRQRQNYGYTF
J: TRBJ1-1; V: TRBV7-2; CDR3: CASRDQGFRNTEAFF
J: TRBJ1-1; V: TRBV11-2; CDR3: CASSLDRGVEAFF
J: TRBJ1-1; V: TRBV5-4; CDR3: CASSPGGMNTEAFF
J: TRBJ1-5; V: TRBV25-1; CDR3: CASSELSGDNQPQHF
J: TRBJ2-7; V: TRBV10-3; CDR3: CAIRDRGSSYEQYF
J: TRBJ2-7; V: TRBV9; CDR3: CASSVVEGYEQYF
J: TRBJ1-3; V: TRBV6-5; CDR3: CASRTGTGSGNTIYF
J: TRBJ2-1; V: TRBV18; CDR3: CASSPIRQGHNEQFF
J: TRBJ2-1; V: TRBV7-3; CDR3: CASSRSGTDNEQFF
J: TRBJ2-7; V: TRBV9; CDR3: CASSPQPDSWYEQYF
J: TRBJ2-1; V: TRBV2; CDR3: CASSPRGLAGGNNEQFF
J: TRBJ2-1; V: TRBV5-1; CDR3: CASSTPSGTSGSLYNEQFF
J: TRBJ2-5; V: TRBV9; CDR3: CASSVGQQETQYF
J: NA; V: TRBV7-9; CDR3: CASSFRGSSYEQYF
J: TRBJ1-2; V: TRBV29-1; CDR3: CSVEGRGRYGYTF
J: TRBJ1-4; V: TRBV6-1; CDR3: CASSVGTGGYVGEKLFF
J: TRBJ1-2; V: TRBV4-3; CDR3: CASSQEVDRGLSNYGYTF
J: TRBJ1-2; V: TRBV28; CDR3: CASSSPGGQSRNGYTF
J: TRBJ2-3; V: TRBV5-4; CDR3: CASSWEARTDTQYF
J: TRBJ2-1; V: TRBV14; CDR3: CASSQLAGSYNEQFF
J: TRBJ2-3; V: TRBV6-1; CDR3: CASSETSVDTQYF
J: TRBJ1-5; V: TRBV6-1; CDR3: CASRTTNQPQHF
J: TRBJ1-2; V: TRBV28; CDR3: CASSLTAPGGYTF
J: TRBJ2-6; V: TRBV4-3; CDR3: CASSQGGEFGSGANVLTF
J: TRBJ1-1; V: TRBV4-2; CDR3: CASVSDGVAEAFF
J: TRBJ1-5; V: TRBV19; CDR3: CASSRGQTNQPQHF
J: TRBJ2-2; V: TRBV11-3; CDR3: CASSFRAGVTGELFF
J: TRBJ2-1; V: TRBV7-2; CDR3: CASRGLARNEQFF